The rows below give T cell receptor beta chains drawn from one sample of a study of blood T cell repertoires in COVID-19. Profiling relied on immunoSEQ multiplex PCR, and the TCRdb table lists in-frame clones only, not all of them. The data hold about 210,000 clones, with about 79% observed a single time. Sequencing was carried out using peripheral blood. Receptor source: a man in his forties who had recovered from COVID-19. The CDR3 runs from the conserved cysteine through the conserved F or W. The order of the fields is V gene, clone size, D gene, J gene, CDR3 protein, CDR3 DNA. D genes are given only for firm matches. Size is omitted from some rows. Given values are once, few, many or a class for expanded clones.

V: TRBV7-9; size: once; D: TRBD1; J: TRBJ2-1; CDR3: CASSRRMAGGGNEQFF; DNA: TGTGCCAGCAGCCGAAGGATGGCAGGGGGTGGAAATGAGCAGTTCTTC
V: TRBV10-3; size: once; D: TRBD2; J: TRBJ2-3; CDR3: CAISESGGRGTDTQYF; DNA: TGTGCCATCAGTGAAAGCGGGGGGCGGGGCACAGATACGCAGTATTTT
V: TRBV6-2/TRBV6-3; size: -; D: TRBD1; J: TRBJ2-1; CDR3: CASSPYVTGGLTAYNEQFF; DNA: TGTGCCAGCAGCCCTTACGTTACAGGGGGGTTGACAGCGTACAATGAGCAGTTCTTC
V: TRBV11-2; size: -; D: TRBD1; J: TRBJ1-1; CDR3: CASSLVPGGVNTEAFF; DNA: TGTGCCAGCAGCTTAGTTCCAGGGGGCGTGAATACTGAAGCTTTCTTT
V: TRBV27; size: -; D: TRBD2; J: TRBJ2-7; CDR3: CASSTPGGASYEQYF; DNA: TGTGCCAGCAGTACCCCCGGGGGGGCTTCCTACGAGCAGTACTTC
V: TRBV11-3; size: -; D: TRBD1; J: TRBJ1-4; CDR3: CASSLDRDEKLFF; DNA: TGTGCCAGCAGCCTCGACAGGGATGAAAAACTGTTTTTT
V: TRBV9; size: -; D: -; J: TRBJ2-5; CDR3: CASSVDHQGVETQYF; DNA: TGTGCCAGCAGCGTAGACCACCAAGGGGTGGAGACCCAGTACTTC
V: TRBV9; size: -; D: -; J: TRBJ2-2; CDR3: CASSPRLGTGELFF; DNA: TGTGCCAGCAGCCCCAGACTAGGGACCGGGGAGCTGTTTTTT
V: TRBV27; size: -; D: -; J: TRBJ1-2; CDR3: CASSSHRGFDYGYTF; DNA: TGTGCCAGCAGTTCCCATCGGGGATTTGACTATGGCTACACCTTC
V: TRBV5-4; size: -; D: -; J: TRBJ1-1; CDR3: CASSLDPAGTEAFF; DNA: TGTGCCAGCAGCTTGGATCCTGCGGGGACTGAAGCTTTCTTT
V: TRBV6-5; size: once; D: -; J: TRBJ2-5; CDR3: CASSYRGSQETQYF; DNA: TGTGCCAGCAGTTACCGAGGGTCCCAAGAGACCCAGTACTTC
V: TRBV13; size: once; D: -; J: TRBJ2-2; CDR3: CASSGSTDLTGELFF; DNA: TGTGCCAGCAGTGGGTCTACAGATCTGACCGGGGAGCTGTTTTTT
V: TRBV6-5; size: -; D: TRBD1; J: TRBJ1-1; CDR3: CASRDSLNTEAFF; DNA: TGTGCCAGCCGGGACAGCCTGAACACTGAAGCTTTCTTT
V: TRBV5-4; size: -; D: -; J: TRBJ2-7; CDR3: CASSLGRLGLAAYEQYF; DNA: TGTGCCAGCAGCTTGGGGCGTCTTGGGCTAGCAGCCTACGAGCAGTACTTC
V: TRBV5-1; size: few; D: -; J: TRBJ2-3; CDR3: CASKGDGTDTQYF; DNA: TGCGCCAGTAAGGGGGATGGCACAGATACGCAGTATTTT
V: TRBV5-6; size: -; D: -; J: TRBJ2-5; CDR3: CASRPLQQETQYF; DNA: TGTGCCAGCAGGCCCCTCCAGCAAGAGACCCAGTACTTC